This T cell receptor beta chain comes out of a study of regulatory T cells in long-lasting Graves disease. Time point described: newly diagnosed GD, antithyroid drugs for less than 3 months. After RNA was extracted from PBMCs, the TCR library was made from it. The germline gives CDR1 MNHEY, CDR2 SMNVEV (reference sequence). CDR3 length: 14 residues. V lost 5 bases, J lost 5 bases, and 16 bases lay in between. This clonotype was observed at least ten times. TCR beta libraries were built with iRepertoire HTBI primers and Arm-PCR of CDR3 regions. TCRdb reprocessed the multiplex PCR reads via MiXCR and lists one record per CDR3 protein. Altogether roughly 510,000 distinct CDR3 sequences are present, roughly 16% being singletons, with the ten largest covering approximately 12%. This sample was also put to use in a study of T cells in Graves' hyperthyroidism and ophthalmopathy. That paper states: Separation of ophthalmopathy from stable hyperthyroidism was achieved by a 13 V-J model.

This TCR derives from a man aged 18-30 years with Graves disease. This chain uses TRBV27 with TRBJ2-7; D remains unclear. Source: peripheral blood mononuclear cells (PBMCs), taken at new diagnosis, from a patient treated with antithyroid drugs. The CDR3 region has the DNA TGTGCCAGCAGTGACACCGCCGCAGTCGACGAGCAGTACTTC. It specifies CASSDTAAVDEQYF.